This T cell receptor beta chain was identified during a study of CXCR3-negative and CXCR3-positive naive CD8 T cells. Study results and limitations: Sequencing showed both naive subsets with comparably high diversity, and memory CD8+ cells much lower.

Through 5' RACE with UMI labels, the TRB cDNA libraries were prepared. One entry per CDR3 protein, without DNA, is what TCRdb gives after re-calling the 5' RACE reads. In all, the sample yields some 130,000 distinct CDR3 sequences. With respect to this clonotype: Antigen unknown.

CDR1 MDHEN and CDR2 SYDVKM come from the germline V gene. The CDR3 extends over 15 amino acids. The chain is built from TRBV28 and TRBJ2-7; the D call from TCRdb, TRBD1, cannot be confirmed without DNA. The origin of this receptor is a human donor in good health. Some clones in this sample may be carry-over from other donors' samples. The sample was naive CXCR3- CD8+ T cells from blood. Subset in this sample: CD45RO-CCR7+CD27+CD95- naive CD8+ T cells lacking CXCR3 (TNR3-). The CDR3 loop reads CASSSDRGLSYEQYF.